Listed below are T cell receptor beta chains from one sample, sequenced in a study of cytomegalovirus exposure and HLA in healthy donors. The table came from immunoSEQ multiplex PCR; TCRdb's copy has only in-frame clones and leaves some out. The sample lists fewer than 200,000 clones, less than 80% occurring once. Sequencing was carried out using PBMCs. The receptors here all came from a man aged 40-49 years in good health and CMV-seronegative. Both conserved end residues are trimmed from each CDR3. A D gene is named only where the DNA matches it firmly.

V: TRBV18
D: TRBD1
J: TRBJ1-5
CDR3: ASSPASGGRQGPQH

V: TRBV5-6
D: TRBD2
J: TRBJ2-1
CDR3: ASSPGGFGQF

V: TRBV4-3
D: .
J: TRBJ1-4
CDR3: ASSQGDTTATNEKLF

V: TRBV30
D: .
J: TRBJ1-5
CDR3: AWGASFSNQPQH

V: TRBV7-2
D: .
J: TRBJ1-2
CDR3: ASSPSVGRRSNYGYT

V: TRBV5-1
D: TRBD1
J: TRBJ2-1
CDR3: ASNRGTGADEQF

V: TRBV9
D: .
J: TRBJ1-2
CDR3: ASTSGGTGNYGYT

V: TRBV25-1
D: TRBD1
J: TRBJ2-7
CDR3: ASSPQGAGYEQY

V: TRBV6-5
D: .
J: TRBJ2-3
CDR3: ASRLQGLTDTQY

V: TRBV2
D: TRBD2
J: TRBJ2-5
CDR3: ASSLPGREQY

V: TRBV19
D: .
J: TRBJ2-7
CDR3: ASSKDRRSSYEQY

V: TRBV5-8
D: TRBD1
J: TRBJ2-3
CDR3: ASPDMPGQKTDTQY

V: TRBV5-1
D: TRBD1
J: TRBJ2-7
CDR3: ASSFTGGNEQY

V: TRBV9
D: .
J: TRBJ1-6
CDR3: ASSVDISYNSPLH

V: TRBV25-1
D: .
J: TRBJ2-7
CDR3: ASSAVNYEQY

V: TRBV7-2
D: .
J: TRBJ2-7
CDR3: ASSPLQISGASYEQY

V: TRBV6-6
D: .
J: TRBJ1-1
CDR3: ASSLQGNTEAF

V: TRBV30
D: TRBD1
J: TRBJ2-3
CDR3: AWSPGETGWYTDTQY

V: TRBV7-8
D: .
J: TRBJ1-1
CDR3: ASSLEARGNTEAF

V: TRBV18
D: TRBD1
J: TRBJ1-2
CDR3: ASSRDREQGGYT

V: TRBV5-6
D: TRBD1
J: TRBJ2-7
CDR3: ASSLVGTVYEQY

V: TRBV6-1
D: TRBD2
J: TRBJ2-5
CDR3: ASSRSGGGQETQY

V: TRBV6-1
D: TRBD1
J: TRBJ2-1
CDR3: ASLRDRVHNEQF

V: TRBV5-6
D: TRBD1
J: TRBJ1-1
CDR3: ASSSGQGASEAF

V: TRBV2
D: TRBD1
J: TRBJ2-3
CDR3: ASRKTGGPDTQY

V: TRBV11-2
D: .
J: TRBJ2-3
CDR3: ASSSKRWDSSTDTQY